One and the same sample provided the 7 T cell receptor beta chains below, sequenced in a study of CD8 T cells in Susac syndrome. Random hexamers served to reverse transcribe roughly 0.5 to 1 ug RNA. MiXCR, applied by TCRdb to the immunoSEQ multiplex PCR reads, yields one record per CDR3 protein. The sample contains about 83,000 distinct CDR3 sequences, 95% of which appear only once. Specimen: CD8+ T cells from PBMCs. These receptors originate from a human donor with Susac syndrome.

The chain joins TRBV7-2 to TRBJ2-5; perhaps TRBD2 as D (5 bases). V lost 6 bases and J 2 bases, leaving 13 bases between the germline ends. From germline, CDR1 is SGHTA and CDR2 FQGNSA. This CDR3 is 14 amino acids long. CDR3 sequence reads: CASSRRRDQETQYF. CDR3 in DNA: TGTGCCAGCAGTCGGCGACGGGATCAAGAGACCCAGTACTTC.

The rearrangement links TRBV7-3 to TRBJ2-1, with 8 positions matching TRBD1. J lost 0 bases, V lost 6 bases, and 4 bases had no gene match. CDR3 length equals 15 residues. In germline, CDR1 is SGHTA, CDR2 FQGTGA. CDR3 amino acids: CASSFTGGSYNEQFF. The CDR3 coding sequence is TGTGCCAGCAGTTTTACAGGGGGCTCCTACAATGAGCAGTTCTTC.

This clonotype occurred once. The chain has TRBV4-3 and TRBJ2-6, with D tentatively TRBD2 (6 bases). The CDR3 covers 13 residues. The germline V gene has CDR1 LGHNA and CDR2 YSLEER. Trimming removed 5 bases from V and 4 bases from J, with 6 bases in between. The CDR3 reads CASSGGGANVLTF. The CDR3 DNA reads TGCGCCAGCAGCGGAGGGGGGGCCAACGTCCTGACTTTC.

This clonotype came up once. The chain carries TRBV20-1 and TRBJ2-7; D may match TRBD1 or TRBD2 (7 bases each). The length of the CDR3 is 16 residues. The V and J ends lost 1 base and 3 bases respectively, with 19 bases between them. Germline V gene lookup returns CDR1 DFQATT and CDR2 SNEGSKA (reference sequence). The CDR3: CSARGGGLADFYEQYF. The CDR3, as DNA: TGCAGTGCTAGAGGAGGGGGCCTAGCGGACTTCTACGAGCAGTACTTC.

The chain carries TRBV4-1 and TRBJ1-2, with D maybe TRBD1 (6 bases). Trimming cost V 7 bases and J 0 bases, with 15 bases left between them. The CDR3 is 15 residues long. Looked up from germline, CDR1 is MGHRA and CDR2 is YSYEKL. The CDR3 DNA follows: TGCGCCAGCAACCTCGGGACAACCACTAACTATGGCTACACCTTC. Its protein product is CASNLGTTTNYGYTF.

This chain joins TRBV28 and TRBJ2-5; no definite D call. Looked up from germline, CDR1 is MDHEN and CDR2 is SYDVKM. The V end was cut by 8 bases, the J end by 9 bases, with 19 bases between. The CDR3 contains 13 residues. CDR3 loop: CASFSPYRRSQYF. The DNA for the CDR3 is TGTGCCAGCTTCAGTCCCTACCGTCGATCCCAGTACTTC.

The DNA of the CDR3 is TGTGCCAGCAGTGAACTAGCGGGCGGGTCGGGGCAGTTCTTC. As protein: CASSELAGGSGQFF. The V and J genes are TRBV2 and TRBJ2-1; 8 nucleotides agree with TRBD2. Germline CDR1 is SNHLY and CDR2 is FYNNEI. V was clipped by 2 bases and J by 12 bases; unmatched bases: 9. The CDR3 extends over 14 amino acids.